Given below is one T cell receptor (beta chain) in context. Its recognized antigen is unknown. No base qualities exist here, and no much larger clone lies one base off it. Spanning cysteine to phenylalanine, the CDR3 consists of 15 amino acids. The retained sequence is limited to the CDR3, 45 bases, with the frame set at the first base. The germline V and J ends show losses of 0 bases and 5 bases respectively, and no gene match explains 4 bases of the junction. The CDR1 and CDR2 encoded by the germline V gene are SGHRS and YFSETQ. Donors formed part of the validation cohort, which comprised over a hundred subjects and was distinct from the first cohort of over 500 subjects. The sample is drawn from a study of cytomegalovirus exposure and HLA in healthy donors (dated by TCRdb to about 2017). As for the study more broadly: A later analysis indicated that the roughly 120 validation repertoires were generated on the platform also employed for the roughly 720 repertoires of the first cohort. The study aimed to test whether cataloging public T cell receptors could reveal signatures of past pathogen exposure. To predict cytomegalovirus infection status, the study brought together high-throughput TCR immunosequencing, statistical association of individual TCRs with disease status, and machine learning. Along with the roughly 700-subject first cohort, a separate validation cohort of over a hundred different subjects was used. Study-wide findings and limitations: While some public TCRs were present in many individuals, most TCR sequences turned up only very rarely across donors. The classifier was reported to diagnose cytomegalovirus status with high specificity and sensitivity in both the original cohort and the validation cohort. The study gave a list of under 200 TCR beta chains associated with cytomegalovirus. Subsequent analysis determined that TCRs grouped into clusters in the first cohort also showed a tendency toward co-occurrence across the 120 validation repertoires, and about 93% of cluster scores exceeded 0. The authors suggested that the approach could potentially be generalized to other disease states and immunological phenotypes. Three of the identified cytomegalovirus-associated TCR beta chains were confirmed in vitro to be specific for cytomegalovirus antigens. A later analysis had no HLA typing for the validation cohort, so co-occurrence there was scored across all 120 or so repertoires.

The library relied on the immunoSEQ multiplex PCR assay. The paper's data handling went like this. To diagnose cytomegalovirus status from the catalog of TCR beta chain sequences, a statistical classification framework was built. The clones in this table, taken by TCRdb from immuneACCESS, are in-frame only. Not every clone is retained; where verified, under half of the shortfall comes from an unresolved V gene, and the cause of the rest is unknown. The D gene and trimming were derived from the DNA, and the V and J assignments and clone size from that table. The sample table contains tens of thousands of clones; only one count was recorded for approximately 95% of them. Around 7% of the sample lies in the top ten.

Source material: PBMCs. This TCR was sampled from a woman aged 18-35 years in good health and CMV-seropositive. The receptor chain draws on TRBV5-1 and TRBJ1-5, with 8 central nucleotides matching TRBD1. The CDR3 has the sequence CASSLVRQGYQPQHF. The sequenced DNA: TGCGCCAGCAGCTTGGTACGACAGGGGTATCAGCCCCAGCATTTT.